These 20 T cell receptor beta chains share one sample of origin, sequenced in a study of T cells expressing NK-cell markers. TCRdb reprocessed the 5' RACE reads and reports one entry per CDR3 protein, with no DNA. Across about 260,000 distinct CDR3 sequences, the top ten clones capture 0.39% of the sample. Specimen: blood T cells: a sorted CD56 or NKG2C T cell subset, CD4+ or CD8+ T cells, or bulk PBMC T cells (not recorded which). Source of these receptors: a young man in good health.

The genes are TRBV7-6 and TRBJ2-3. From germline, CDR1 is SGHVS and CDR2 FNYEAQ. The CDR3 length is 11 residues. CDR3 sequence reads: CASSSKDTQYF.

The V and J genes are TRBV4-3 and TRBJ2-1; TCRdb picks TRBD2, but there is no DNA to check that call. The CDR3 is made up of 16 amino acids. Per the germline V gene, CDR1 is LGHNA and CDR2 is YSLEER. CDR3 sequence reads: CASSHSSGTVYNEQFF.

CDR3 loop: CASSYGGAPDYGYTF. The rearrangement links TRBV6-5 to TRBJ1-2. This CDR3 has 15 residues. Germline V gene data show CDR1 as MNHEY and CDR2 as SVGAGI.

This chain links TRBV18 with TRBJ1-3; the TRBD1 assignment by TCRdb is unverifiable without DNA. The CDR3 runs 16 residues. Germline-derived CDR1 and CDR2 are KGHSH and LQKENI. CDR3 region: CASSPGTQEAGNTIYF. Full variable domain (rest looked up from reference TRBV18 and TRBJ1-3): NAGVMQNPRHLVRRRGQEARLRCSPMKGHSHVYWYRQLPEEGLKFMVYLQKENIIDESGMPKERFSAEFPKEGPSILRIQQVVRGDSAAYFCASSPGTQEAGNTIYFGEGSWLTVV.

V gene TRBV5-1 combines with J gene TRBJ1-1. CDR3 length equals 13 residues. From germline, CDR1 is SGHRS and CDR2 YFSETQ. CDR3 protein: CASSSTANTEAFF.

The chain is built from TRBV5-5 and TRBJ2-1. The CDR3 is 16 residues long. Germline loops: CDR1 SGHKS, CDR2 YYEKEE (reference sequence). The CDR3 loop is CASSLDIVGASDEQFF.

The V gene is TRBV15, the J gene TRBJ1-5. The CDR3 totals 13 residues. Germline CDR1 is LNHNV and CDR2 is YYDKDF (reference sequence). This chain's CDR3 is CASSKDRNQPQHF.

This rearrangement joins TRBV12-3 or TRBV12-4 to TRBJ2-5; lacking DNA, the TRBD1 call made by TCRdb goes unchecked. The CDR3 is 16 amino acids. The CDR3 protein is CASSSPFSGDGETQYF.

This chain uses TRBV12-3 or TRBV12-4 with TRBJ2-1; the TRBD2 assignment by TCRdb is unverifiable without DNA. The length of the CDR3 is 15 residues. The chain's CDR3 is CASSFREGPHNEQFF.

The genes are TRBV6-2 or TRBV6-3 and TRBJ2-1; the TCRdb call, TRBD2, lacks DNA for checking. The CDR3 has 14 residues. Germline assignment: CDR1 MNHEY and CDR2 SVGEGT. CDR3 sequence reads: CASSRLAGNGEQFF.

The chain couples TRBV12-3 or TRBV12-4 to TRBJ2-7; no DNA is available, so the TRBD2 call from TCRdb remains unchecked. This CDR3 region has 13 residues. The CDR3 loop reads CASSLALSAEQYF.

This chain connects TRBV14 to TRBJ2-7; TCRdb picks TRBD1, but there is no DNA to check that call. Germline V gene sequence: CDR1 SGHDN, CDR2 FVKESK. The CDR3 spans 15 residues. The CDR3 here is CASSHFRTGVHEQYF. The full variable domain, with the rest looked up from reference TRBV14 and TRBJ2-7, is EAGVTQFPSHSVIEKGQTVTLRCDPISGHDNLYWYRRVMGKEIKFLLHFVKESKQDESGMPNNRFLAERTGGTYSTLKVQPAELEDSGVYFCASSHFRTGVHEQYFGPGTRLTVT.

The chain carries TRBV20-1 and TRBJ2-3; the TCRdb D gene call, TRBD2, has no DNA to confirm it. Germline V gene lookup returns CDR1 DFQATT and CDR2 SNEGSKA (reference sequence). The CDR3 is 15 amino acids. CDR3: CSARSGSGKTDTQYF.

The rearrangement links TRBV27 to TRBJ1-5. Germline assignment: CDR1 MNHEY and CDR2 SMNVEV (reference sequence). The CDR3 has 14 residues. CDR3 in amino acids: CASSLSSSNQPQHF.

The V call is TRBV29-1, the J call TRBJ2-5. CDR1 and CDR2 (germline): SQVTM, ANQGSEA. This CDR3 has 12 amino acids. CDR3 in amino acids: CSTSQVGETQYF.

The chain employs TRBV20-1 and TRBJ2-1; the D gene TCRdb calls, TRBD2, cannot be checked with no DNA. Germline V gives CDR1 DFQATT, CDR2 SNEGSKA (reference sequence). The CDR3 is 13 amino acids. The CDR3 loop is CSPTAGGLHEQFF.

The V gene is TRBV5-1, the J gene TRBJ2-1; TCRdb lists TRBD1, though no DNA is available to test this call. The CDR3 loop spans 17 amino acids. The germline V gene has CDR1 SGHRS and CDR2 YFSETQ. CDR3 in amino acids: CASSLVPTGPAYNEQFF. The whole variable domain, filled in from reference TRBV5-1 and TRBJ2-1, reads KAGVTQTPRYLIKTRGQQVTLSCSPISGHRSVSWYQQTPGQGLQFLFEYFSETQRNKGNFPGRFSGRQFSNSRSEMNVSTLELGDSALYLCASSLVPTGPAYNEQFFGPGTRLTVL.

The J gene is TRBJ1-5, the V gene TRBV7-2; there is no DNA to check the TCRdb D call of TRBD1. CDR1 SGHTA and CDR2 FQGNSA come from the germline V gene. The CDR3 consists of 14 residues. CDR3 sequence: CASSQGQTNQPQHF.

The chain uses TRBV7-2 and TRBJ2-1; the TCRdb call, TRBD2, lacks DNA for checking. Germline V lookup: CDR1 SGHTA, CDR2 FQGNSA. The CDR3 is 16 residues long. CDR3: CASSLYRGLKSHEQFF.

The chain links TRBV6-1 to TRBJ2-1; TCRdb's D call, TRBD1, is unchecked because there is no DNA. The CDR3 length is 14 residues. CDR1 and CDR2 from the germline V gene are MNHNS and SASEGT. The CDR3 reads CASNEQGSENEQFF.